This entry is about one TCR beta chain. This record comes from a study of CD8+CD57+ T cells in acquired aplastic anemia. Study-level information: DNA per sorted CD4+ or CD8+ sample ranged about 0.19 to 30 ug, averaging 3.2 ug.

In patients chosen for sequencing, flow cytometry had shown CD8+CD57+ cell expansion. CDR1 and CDR2 from the germline V gene are DFQATT and SNEGSKA (reference sequence). This CDR3 is built from 12 residues. J was trimmed by 3 bases and V by 6 bases; bases with no gene match: 2. Genomic DNA, the template, was used for profiling of the TCR beta VDJ and CDR3. MiXCR, applied by TCRdb to the reads, yields one record per CDR3 protein. The sample lists about 150,000 distinct CDR3 sequences, approximately 52% occurring once. Sequencing was carried out using sorted CD4+, CD8+, or CD8+CD57+ T cells (not recorded which) from PBMCs. This chain connects TRBV20-1 to TRBJ2-1, with 7 bases identical to TRBD1. The source is a human donor with aplastic anemia. The CDR3 reads CSAGQDYNEQFF. The CDR3 DNA sequence: TGCAGTGCAGGACAGGACTACAATGAGCAGTTCTTC.